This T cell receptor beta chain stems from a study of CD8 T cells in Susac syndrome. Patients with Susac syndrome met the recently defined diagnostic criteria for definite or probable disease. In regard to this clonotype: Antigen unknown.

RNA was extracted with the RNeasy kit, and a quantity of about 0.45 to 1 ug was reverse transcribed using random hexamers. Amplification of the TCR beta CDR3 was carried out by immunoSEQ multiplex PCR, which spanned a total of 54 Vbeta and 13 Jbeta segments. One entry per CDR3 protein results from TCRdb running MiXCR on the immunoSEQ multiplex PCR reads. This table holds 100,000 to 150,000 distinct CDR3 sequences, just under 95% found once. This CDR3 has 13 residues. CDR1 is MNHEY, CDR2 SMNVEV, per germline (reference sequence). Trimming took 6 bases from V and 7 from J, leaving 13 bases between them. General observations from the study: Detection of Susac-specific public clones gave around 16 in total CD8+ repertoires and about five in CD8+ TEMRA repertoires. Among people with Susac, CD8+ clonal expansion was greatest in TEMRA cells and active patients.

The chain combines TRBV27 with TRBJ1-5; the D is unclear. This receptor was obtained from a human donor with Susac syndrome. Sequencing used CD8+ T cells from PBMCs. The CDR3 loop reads CASSISEGQPQHF. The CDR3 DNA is TGTGCCAGCAGCATAAGCGAAGGACAGCCCCAGCATTTT.